The present TCR beta chain was sequenced within a study of OX40 agonist ivuxolimab in advanced cancers. Turning to the study itself: The study treated patients with ivuxolimab, an agonistic anti-OX40 (CD134) antibody. The dose-escalation cohort had hepatocellular carcinoma, melanoma, renal cell or head and neck cancer. Points from the study as a whole: Dosing at 0.1 to 3.0 mg/kg was accompanied by clonal expansion of CD4+ and CD8+ blood T cells by week 6. Expanded clones tended on average to be more numerous among CD8+ T cells than CD4+.

For this clone: What it binds is unknown.

Some clones are missing from TCRdb's copy, which holds only in-frame ones; the method was immunoSEQ multiplex PCR. The table includes over 60,000 clones, approximately 94% detected once. Germline CDR1 reads ENHRY; CDR2 reads SYGVKD. This CDR3 has 13 residues. V lost 3 bases, J lost 1 base, and 4 bases lay in between. Material: CD4+ or CD8+ T cells sorted from blood, obtained in a trial of the OX40 agonist ivuxolimab. The clonotype comes from an adult with an advanced solid tumor such as melanoma, head and neck, liver or kidney cancer. The rearrangement uses TRBV10-3 and TRBJ1-5; unclear D gene. CDR3 in DNA: TGTGCCATCAGTGAAGACAGCAATCAGCCCCAGCATTTT. This sequence encodes CAISEDSNQPQHF.